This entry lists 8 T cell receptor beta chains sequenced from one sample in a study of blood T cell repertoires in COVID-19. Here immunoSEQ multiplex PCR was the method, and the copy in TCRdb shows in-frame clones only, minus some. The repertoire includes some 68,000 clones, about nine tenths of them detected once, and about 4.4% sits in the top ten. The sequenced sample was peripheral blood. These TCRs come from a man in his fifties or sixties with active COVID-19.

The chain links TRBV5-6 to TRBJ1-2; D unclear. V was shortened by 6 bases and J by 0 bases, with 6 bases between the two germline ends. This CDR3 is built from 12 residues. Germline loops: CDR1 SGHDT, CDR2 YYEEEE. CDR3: CASTKTNYGYTF. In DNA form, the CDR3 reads TGTGCCAGCACTAAAACTAACTATGGCTACACCTTC. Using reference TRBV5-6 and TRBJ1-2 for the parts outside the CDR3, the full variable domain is DAGVTQSPTHLIKTRGQQVTLRCSPKSGHDTVSWYQQALGQGPQFIFQYYEEEERQRGNFPDRFSGHQFPNYSSELNVNALLLGDSALYLCASTKTNYGYTFGSGTRLTVV.

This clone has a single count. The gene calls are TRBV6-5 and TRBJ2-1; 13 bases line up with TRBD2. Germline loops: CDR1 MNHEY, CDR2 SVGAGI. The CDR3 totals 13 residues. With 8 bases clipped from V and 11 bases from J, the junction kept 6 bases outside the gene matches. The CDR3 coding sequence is TGTGCCAGCGTTACTAGCGGGGGGGCTAAGCAGTTCTTC. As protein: CASVTSGGAKQFF.

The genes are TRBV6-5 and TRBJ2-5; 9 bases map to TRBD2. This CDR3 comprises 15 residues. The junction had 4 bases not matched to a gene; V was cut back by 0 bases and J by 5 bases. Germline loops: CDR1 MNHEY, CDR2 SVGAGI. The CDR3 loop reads CASSYSITSGETQYF. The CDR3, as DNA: TGTGCCAGCAGTTACTCGATTACTAGCGGGGAGACCCAGTACTTC.

The CDR3 DNA follows: TGTGCCAGTAGTTTCCCGACAGCAAAAACCTCGGGGGCCAACGTCCTGACTTTC. Its protein is CASSFPTAKTSGANVLTF. The chain links TRBV19 to TRBJ2-6; maybe TRBD1 (5 bases). The CDR3 extends over 18 amino acids. Trimming stripped 5 bases from V and 4 bases from J, with 21 bases between. Germline CDR1 LNHDA, CDR2 SQIVND (reference sequence).

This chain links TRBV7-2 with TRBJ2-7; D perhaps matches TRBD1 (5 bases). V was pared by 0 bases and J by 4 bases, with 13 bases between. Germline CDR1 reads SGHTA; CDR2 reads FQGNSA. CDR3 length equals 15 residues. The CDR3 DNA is TGTGCCAGCAGCTTAGCCCAGGGTGGTTGGTACGAGCAGTACTTC. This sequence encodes CASSLAQGGWYEQYF.

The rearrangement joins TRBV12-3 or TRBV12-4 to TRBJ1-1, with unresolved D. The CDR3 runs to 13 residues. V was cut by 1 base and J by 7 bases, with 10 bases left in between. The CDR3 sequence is CASSLGRHGEAFF. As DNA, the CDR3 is TGTGCCAGCAGTTTAGGGCGACATGGTGAAGCTTTCTTT.

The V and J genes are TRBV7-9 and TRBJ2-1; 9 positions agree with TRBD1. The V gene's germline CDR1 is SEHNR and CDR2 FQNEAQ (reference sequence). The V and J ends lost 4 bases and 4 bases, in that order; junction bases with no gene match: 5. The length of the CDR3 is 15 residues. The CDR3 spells CASSSGQGGYNEQFF. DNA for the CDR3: TGTGCCAGCAGCTCGGGACAGGGTGGATACAATGAGCAGTTCTTC.

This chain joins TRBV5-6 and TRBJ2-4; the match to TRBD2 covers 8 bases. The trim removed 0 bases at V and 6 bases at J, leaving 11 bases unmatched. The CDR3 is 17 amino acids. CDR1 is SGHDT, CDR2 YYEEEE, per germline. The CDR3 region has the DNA TGTGCCAGCAGCTTGGGAGAGAGCGGGAGCAGAGGAAACATTCAGTACTTC. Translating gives CASSLGESGSRGNIQYF.